This T cell receptor beta chain was found in a study of CD8 T cells in ankylosing spondylitis. Preparation of TCR beta libraries was done by quantitative 5'-RACE with molecular barcodes. Each CDR3 protein is one row after TCRdb ran MiXCR on the 5' RACE reads. The data hold 250,000 to 350,000 distinct CDR3 sequences, with 15% to 20% observed a single time. Regarding the study as a whole: A motif of eight or nine highly homologous TCR beta variants was seen as apparently characteristic of ankylosing spondylitis blood. Some of these motif variants have turned up before, in reports on reactive arthritis synovial fluid and blood.

To note about this clonotype: Its target is unknown.

The TCR comes from a male donor with ankylosing spondylitis or in good health (not recorded which). The sample taken for sequencing was blood, either unsorted or a sorted T cell fraction (not recorded which).

The CDR3 DNA follows: TGTGCCATCACTCTGGACAGGGGGTACAATGAGCAGTTCTTC. Amino acids: CAITLDRGYNEQFF. V usage is TRBV10-3 and J usage is TRBJ2-1, with 10 bases identical to TRBD1. Germline V lookup: CDR1 ENHRY, CDR2 SYGVKD. Trimming removed 7 bases from V and 4 bases from J; junction bases left unmatched: 4. The CDR3 totals 14 residues.